This T cell receptor beta chain comes out of a study of blood T cell repertoires in COVID-19. At the level of the study: Sample material is recorded as cDNA or gDNA derived from T cells, B-cell-depleted T cells, or PBMCs.

Germline CDR1 reads SNHLY; CDR2 reads FYNNEI. The length of the CDR3 is 14 residues. V was shortened by 6 bases and J by 7 bases, with 15 bases between the two germline ends. Sequencing used immunoSEQ multiplex PCR; TCRdb keeps in-frame clones, though not all of them. The sample yields around 6,100 clones, 75% to 90% seen once. The origin of this receptor is a man aged 80 or over with active COVID-19. The chain combines TRBV2 with TRBJ1-4, with TRBD1 as a possible D gene (5 bases). The source material was peripheral blood. The CDR3 loop is CASRDNLLGEKLFF. DNA of the CDR3: TGTGCCAGCAGGGACAATCTTTTGGGTGAAAAACTGTTTTTT. The whole variable domain, remainder taken from reference TRBV2 and TRBJ1-4, is EPEVTQTPSHQVTQMGQEVILRCVPISNHLYFYWYRQILGQKVEFLVSFYNNEISEKSEIFDDQFSVERPDGSNFTLKIRSTKLEDSAMYFCASRDNLLGEKLFFGSGTQLSVL.